The 5 T cell receptor beta chains listed next were all sequenced from one sample in a study of identical twins (dated by TCRdb to between 2015 and 2016). The library was made by 5' RACE. Sequencing took place on an Illumina HiSeq 2000. TCRdb reworked the public reads: Q25 trimming with fastp, MiXCR clone assembly, productive beta chains retained. Entries that share a CDR3 protein sequence are merged under the most common genes and DNA. The sample records approximately 590,000 distinct CDR3 sequences, approximately 10% of which are singletons. The ten largest account for under 3.5% of the sample. These data were likewise used in another study, on yellow fever vaccine responses in identical twins.

The sequenced sample consisted of PBMCs. These receptors were taken from a woman in her late teens or twenties in good health.

This clonotype turned up a few times. The chain links TRBV11-2 to TRBJ2-3; TRBD2 agrees at 8 bases. Per germline, CDR1 SGHAT and CDR2 FQNNGV. CDR3 length: 19 residues. V lost 4 bases and J lost 6; bases outside the gene matches: 21. The CDR3 spells CASSSRDTGGLVNFDTQYF. CDR3 coding DNA: TGTGCCAGCAGCTCCCGGGACACGGGGGGACTAGTCAATTTCGATACGCAGTATTTT.

This clonotype showed up many times. The chain combines TRBV28 with TRBJ2-6; no clear D gene. From germline, CDR1 is MDHEN and CDR2 SYDVKM. The CDR3 loop spans 17 amino acids. V lost 3 bases and J lost 1, with 13 bases in between. CDR3 nucleotides: TGTGCCAGCAGTTTTGGCGGTCGGATGTCTGGGGCCAACGTCCTGACTTTC. Protein product: CASSFGGRMSGANVLTF.

The chain couples TRBV27 to TRBJ2-7; D gene unclear. Germline V gene sequence: CDR1 MNHEY, CDR2 SMNVEV (reference sequence). With 7 bases removed from V and 3 bases from J, the gap between germline ends came to 16 bases. The CDR3 runs 14 residues. The chain's CDR3 is CASTPGPSYYEQYF. The CDR3 DNA is TGTGCCAGCACCCCCGGACCAAGTTACTACGAGCAGTACTTC.

The rearrangement links TRBV4-1 to TRBJ2-7, with D unresolved. Trimming pared 0 bases from V and 6 bases from J, leaving 6 bases between. This CDR3 comprises 12 residues. CDR1 and CDR2 from the germline V gene are MGHRA and YSYEKL. The CDR3 sequence is CASSQDRSEQYF. In nucleotides, the CDR3 is TGCGCCAGCAGCCAAGATCGGAGCGAGCAGTACTTC.

This chain links TRBV3-1 with TRBJ2-3; 7 positions agree with TRBD2. V lost 4 bases, J lost 2 bases, and 3 bases stayed unmatched. Germline lookup yields CDR1 LGHDT and CDR2 YNNKEL (reference sequence). This CDR3 contains 14 residues. The CDR3 spells CASSLGTTTDTQYF. CDR3 DNA: TGTGCCAGCAGCCTCGGGACTACCACAGATACGCAGTATTTT.